Given below is one T cell receptor (beta chain) in context. Its matching antigen is unknown. The data were obtained in a study of regulatory T cells in long-lasting Graves disease. Across the study: Antithyroid drug use was under 3 months in newly diagnosed Graves' patients.

General study points: What was studied was peripheral blood only, and not thyroid tissue.

Combining iRepertoire HTBI primers with Arm-PCR of CDR3 regions, the authors built TCR beta libraries. As processed by the authors: Analysis of the samples identified 50 to 75 TRBV and roughly 13 TRBJ segments. MiXCR was run by TCRdb on the multiplex PCR reads, yielding one entry per CDR3 protein. These V and J calls rely on TCRdb rather than the paper's analysis. There are 540,000 or so distinct CDR3 sequences in the sample; approximately 13% occur only once, and roughly a tenth lies in the top ten. Noted time point: newly diagnosed GD, antithyroid drugs for less than 3 months. PBMCs were the source of the RNA used for TCR sequencing. These data are also associated with another study on T cells in Graves' hyperthyroidism and ophthalmopathy. That work states: Ophthalmopathy was distinguished from stable hyperthyroidism by 13 V-J signatures.

This specimen was peripheral blood mononuclear cells (PBMCs), taken at new diagnosis, from a patient treated with antithyroid drugs. The TCR comes from a man younger than 45 with Graves disease.

CDR3: CAWNRKQSSGYEQYF. DNA for the CDR3: TGTGCCTGGAATCGAAAACAATCTAGCGGCTACGAGCAGTACTTC. J is TRBJ2-7 and V is TRBV30; 7 bases align to TRBD2. V lost 4 bases, J lost 3 bases, and 12 bases stayed unmatched. The CDR3 consists of 15 residues. Germline loops: CDR1 GTSNPN, CDR2 SVGIG (reference sequence). The full variable domain, in which reference TRBV30 and TRBJ2-7 provide the parts outside the CDR3, is SQTIHQWPATLVQPVGSPLSLECTVEGTSNPNLYWYRQAAGRGLQLLFYSVGIGQISSEVPQNLSASRPQDRQFILSSKKLLLSDSGFYLCAWNRKQSSGYEQYFGPGTRLTVT.